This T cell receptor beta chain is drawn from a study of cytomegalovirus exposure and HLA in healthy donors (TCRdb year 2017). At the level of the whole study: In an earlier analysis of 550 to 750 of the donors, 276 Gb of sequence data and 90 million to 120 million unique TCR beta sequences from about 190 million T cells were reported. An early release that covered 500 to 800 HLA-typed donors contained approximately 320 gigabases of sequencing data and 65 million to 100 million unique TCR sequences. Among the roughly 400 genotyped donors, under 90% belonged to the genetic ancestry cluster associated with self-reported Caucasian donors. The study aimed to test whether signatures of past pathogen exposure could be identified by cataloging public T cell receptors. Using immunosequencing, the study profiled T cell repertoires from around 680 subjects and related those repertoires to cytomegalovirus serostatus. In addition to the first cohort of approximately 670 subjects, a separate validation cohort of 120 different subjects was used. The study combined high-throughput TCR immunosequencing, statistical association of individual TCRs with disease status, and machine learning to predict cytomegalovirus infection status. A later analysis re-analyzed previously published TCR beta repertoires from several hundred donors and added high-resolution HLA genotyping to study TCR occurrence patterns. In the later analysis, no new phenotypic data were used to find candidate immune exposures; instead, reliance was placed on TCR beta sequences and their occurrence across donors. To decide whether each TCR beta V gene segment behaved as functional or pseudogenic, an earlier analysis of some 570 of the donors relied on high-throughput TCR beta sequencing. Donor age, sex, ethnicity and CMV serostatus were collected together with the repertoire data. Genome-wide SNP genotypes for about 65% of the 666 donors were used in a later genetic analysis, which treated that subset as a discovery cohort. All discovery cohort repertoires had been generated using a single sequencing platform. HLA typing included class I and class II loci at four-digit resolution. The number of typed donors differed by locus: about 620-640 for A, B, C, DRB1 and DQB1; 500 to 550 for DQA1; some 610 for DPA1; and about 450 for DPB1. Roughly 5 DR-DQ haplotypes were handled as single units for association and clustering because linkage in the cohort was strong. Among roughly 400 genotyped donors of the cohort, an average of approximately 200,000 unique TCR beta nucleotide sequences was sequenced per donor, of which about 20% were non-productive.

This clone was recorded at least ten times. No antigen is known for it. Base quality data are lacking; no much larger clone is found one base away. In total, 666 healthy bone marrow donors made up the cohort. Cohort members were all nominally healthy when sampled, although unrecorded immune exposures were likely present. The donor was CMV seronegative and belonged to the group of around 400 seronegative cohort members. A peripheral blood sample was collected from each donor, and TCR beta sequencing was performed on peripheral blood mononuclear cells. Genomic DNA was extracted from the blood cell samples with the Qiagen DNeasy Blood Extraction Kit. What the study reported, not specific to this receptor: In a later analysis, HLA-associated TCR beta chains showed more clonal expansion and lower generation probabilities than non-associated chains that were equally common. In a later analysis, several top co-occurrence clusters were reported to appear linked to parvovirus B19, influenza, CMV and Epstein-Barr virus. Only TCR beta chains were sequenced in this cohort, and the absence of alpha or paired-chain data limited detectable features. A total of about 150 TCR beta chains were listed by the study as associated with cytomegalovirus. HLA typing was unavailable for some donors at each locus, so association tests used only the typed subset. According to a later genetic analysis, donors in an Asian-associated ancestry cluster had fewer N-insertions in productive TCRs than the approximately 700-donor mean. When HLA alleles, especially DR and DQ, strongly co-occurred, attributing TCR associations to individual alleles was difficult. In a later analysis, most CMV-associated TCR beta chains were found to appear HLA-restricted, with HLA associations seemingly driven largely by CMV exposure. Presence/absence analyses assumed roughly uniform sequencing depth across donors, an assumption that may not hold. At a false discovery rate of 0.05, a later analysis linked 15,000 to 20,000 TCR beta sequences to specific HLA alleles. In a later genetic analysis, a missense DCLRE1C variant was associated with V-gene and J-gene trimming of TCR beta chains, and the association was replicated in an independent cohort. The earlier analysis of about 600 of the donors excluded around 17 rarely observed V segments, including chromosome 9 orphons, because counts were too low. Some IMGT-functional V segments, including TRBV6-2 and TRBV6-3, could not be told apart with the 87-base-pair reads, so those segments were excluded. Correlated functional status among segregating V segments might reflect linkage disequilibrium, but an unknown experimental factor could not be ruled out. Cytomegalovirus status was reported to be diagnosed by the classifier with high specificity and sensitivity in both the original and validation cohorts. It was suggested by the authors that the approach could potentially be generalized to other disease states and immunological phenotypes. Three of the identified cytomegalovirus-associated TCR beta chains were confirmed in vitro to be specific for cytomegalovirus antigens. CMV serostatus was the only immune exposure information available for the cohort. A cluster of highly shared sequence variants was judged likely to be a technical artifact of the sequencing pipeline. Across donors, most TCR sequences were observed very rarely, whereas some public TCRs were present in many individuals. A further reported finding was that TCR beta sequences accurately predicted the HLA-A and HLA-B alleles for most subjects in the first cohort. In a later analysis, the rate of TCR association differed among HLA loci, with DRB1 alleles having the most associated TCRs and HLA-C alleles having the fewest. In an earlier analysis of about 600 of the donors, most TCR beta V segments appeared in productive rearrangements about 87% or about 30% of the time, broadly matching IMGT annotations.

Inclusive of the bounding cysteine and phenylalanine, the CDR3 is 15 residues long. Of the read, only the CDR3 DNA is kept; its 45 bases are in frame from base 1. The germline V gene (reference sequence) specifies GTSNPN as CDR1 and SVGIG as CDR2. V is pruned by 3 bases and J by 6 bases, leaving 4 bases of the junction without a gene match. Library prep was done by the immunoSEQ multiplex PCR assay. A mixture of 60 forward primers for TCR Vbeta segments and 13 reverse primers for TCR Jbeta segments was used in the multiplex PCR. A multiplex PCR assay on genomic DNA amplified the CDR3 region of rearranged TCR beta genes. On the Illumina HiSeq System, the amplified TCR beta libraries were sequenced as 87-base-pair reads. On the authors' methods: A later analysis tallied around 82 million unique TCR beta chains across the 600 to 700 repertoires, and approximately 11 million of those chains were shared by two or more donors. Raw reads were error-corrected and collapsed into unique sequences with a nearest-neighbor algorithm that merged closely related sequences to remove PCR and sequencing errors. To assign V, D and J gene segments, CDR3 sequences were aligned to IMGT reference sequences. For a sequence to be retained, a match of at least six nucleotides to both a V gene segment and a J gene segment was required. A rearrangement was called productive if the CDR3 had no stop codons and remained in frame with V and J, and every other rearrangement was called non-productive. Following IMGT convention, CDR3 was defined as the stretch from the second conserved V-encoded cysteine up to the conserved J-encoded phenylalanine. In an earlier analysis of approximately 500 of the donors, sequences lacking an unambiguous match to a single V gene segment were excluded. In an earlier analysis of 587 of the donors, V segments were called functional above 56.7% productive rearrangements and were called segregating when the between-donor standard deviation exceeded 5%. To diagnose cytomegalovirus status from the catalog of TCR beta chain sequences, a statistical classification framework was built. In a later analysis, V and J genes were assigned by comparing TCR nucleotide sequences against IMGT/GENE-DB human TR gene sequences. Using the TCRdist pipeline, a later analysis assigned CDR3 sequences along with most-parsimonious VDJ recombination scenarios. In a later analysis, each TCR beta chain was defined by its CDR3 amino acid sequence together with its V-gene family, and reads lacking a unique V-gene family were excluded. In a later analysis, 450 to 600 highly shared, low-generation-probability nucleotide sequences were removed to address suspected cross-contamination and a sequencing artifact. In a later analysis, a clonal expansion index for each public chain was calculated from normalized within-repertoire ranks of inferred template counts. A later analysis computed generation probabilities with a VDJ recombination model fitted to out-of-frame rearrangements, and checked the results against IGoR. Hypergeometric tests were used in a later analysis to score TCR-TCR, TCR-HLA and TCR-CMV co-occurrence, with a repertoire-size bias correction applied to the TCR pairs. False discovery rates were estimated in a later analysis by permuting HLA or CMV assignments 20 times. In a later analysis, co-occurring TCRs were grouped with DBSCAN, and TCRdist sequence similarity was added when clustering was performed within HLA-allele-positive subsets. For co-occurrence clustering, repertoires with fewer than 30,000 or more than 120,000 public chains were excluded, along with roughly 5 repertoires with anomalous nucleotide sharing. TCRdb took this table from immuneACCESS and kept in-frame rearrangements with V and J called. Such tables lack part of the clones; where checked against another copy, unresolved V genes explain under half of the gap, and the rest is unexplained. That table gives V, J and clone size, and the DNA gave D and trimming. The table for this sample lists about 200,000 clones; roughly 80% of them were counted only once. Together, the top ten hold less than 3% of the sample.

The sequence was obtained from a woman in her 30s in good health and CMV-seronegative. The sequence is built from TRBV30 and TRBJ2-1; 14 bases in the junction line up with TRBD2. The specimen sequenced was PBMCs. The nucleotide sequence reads TGTGCCTGGAGGGGACTAGCGGGAGAGACCAATGAGCAGTTCTTC. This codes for CAWRGLAGETNEQFF.